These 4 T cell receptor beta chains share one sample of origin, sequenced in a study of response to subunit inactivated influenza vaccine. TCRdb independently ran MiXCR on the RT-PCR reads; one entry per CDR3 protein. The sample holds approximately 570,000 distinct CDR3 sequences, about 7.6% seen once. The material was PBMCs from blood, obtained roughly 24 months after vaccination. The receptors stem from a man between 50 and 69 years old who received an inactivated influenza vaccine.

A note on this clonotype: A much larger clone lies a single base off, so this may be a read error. The CDR3 loop reads CSAKQEPVAQYF. The CDR3 DNA reads as TGCAGTGCTAAGCAGGAGCCAGTGGCCCAGTACTTC. This chain joins TRBV20-1 and TRBJ2-5; D is ambiguous. Trimming took off 4 bases at V and 9 bases at J, with 15 bases between the two ends. CDR1 is DFQATT, CDR2 SNEGSKA, per germline (reference sequence). CDR3 length: 12 residues.

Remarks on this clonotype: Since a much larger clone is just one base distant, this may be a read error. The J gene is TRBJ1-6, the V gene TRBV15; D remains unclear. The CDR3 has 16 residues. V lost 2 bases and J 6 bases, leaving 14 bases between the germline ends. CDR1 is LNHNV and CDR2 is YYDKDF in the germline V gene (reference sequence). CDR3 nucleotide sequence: TGTGCCACCAGCAGATGTCTAGCGACTGCTAATTCACCCCTCCACTTT. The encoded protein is CATSRCLATANSPLHF.

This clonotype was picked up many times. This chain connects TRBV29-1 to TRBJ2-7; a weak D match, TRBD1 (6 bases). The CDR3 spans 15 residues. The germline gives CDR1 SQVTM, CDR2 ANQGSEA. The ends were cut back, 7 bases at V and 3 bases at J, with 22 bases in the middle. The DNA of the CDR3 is TGCAGCGGGAGCTCCGGTGTCGGGACACACTACGAGCAGTACTTC. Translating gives CSGSSGVGTHYEQYF.

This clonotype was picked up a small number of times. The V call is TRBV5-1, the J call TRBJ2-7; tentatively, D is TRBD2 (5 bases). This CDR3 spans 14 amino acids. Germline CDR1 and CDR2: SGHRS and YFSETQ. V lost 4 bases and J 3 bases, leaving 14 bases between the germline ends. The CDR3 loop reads CASSVLAKSYEQYF. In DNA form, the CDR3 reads TGCGCCAGCAGCGTGCTAGCAAAAAGCTACGAGCAGTACTTC. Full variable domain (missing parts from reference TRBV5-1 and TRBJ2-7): KAGVTQTPRYLIKTRGQQVTLSCSPISGHRSVSWYQQTPGQGLQFLFEYFSETQRNKGNFPGRFSGRQFSNSRSEMNVSTLELGDSALYLCASSVLAKSYEQYFGPGTRLTVT.